This paragraph covers one T cell receptor beta chain sequence. Its antigen is as yet unknown. This sample stems from a study of identical twins. V was shortened by 4 bases and J by 3 bases, with 17 bases between the two germline ends. Germline CDR1 SGHDT, CDR2 YYEEEE. This CDR3 has 15 residues. Template switching, a step in the protocol, added a universal primer site, and cDNA carried unique molecular identifiers. TCRdb processed the 5' RACE reads anew with MiXCR; each CDR3 protein has one entry. The sample lists about 220,000 distinct CDR3 sequences; 6.5% to 8.5% were seen once. Study outcomes and limitations: Abundant cord blood beta clonotypes carried fewer insertions; memory repertoires showed none. In zero-insertion analyses, partial confounding could arise from invariant MAIT and iNKT cells.

These data are also associated with another study on yellow fever vaccine responses in identical twins.

The source of this sequence is a woman aged 18-29 years in good health. The chain links TRBV5-6 to TRBJ2-7, with D perhaps assigned TRBD1 or TRBD2 (5 bases each). Sample: memory (CD45RO+) T cells sorted from blood. The CDR3 loop is CASSPGWGMDYEQYF. As DNA, the CDR3 is TGTGCCAGCAGCCCTGGTTGGGGGATGGACTACGAGCAGTACTTC.